Listed here is a single T cell receptor (beta chain). This clonotype was picked up many times. Its antigen is currently not known. One base away there is no much larger clone; base qualities are not given. This record comes from a study of Graves' ophthalmopathy and Graves' hyperthyroidism (dated by TCRdb to between 2017 and 2018). In terms of the full investigation: Hyperthyroidism was considered stable if no progression to ophthalmopathy occurred within 18 months of follow-up. Once sampling was done, hyperthyroidism patients were given methimazole at a starting dose of 30 mg daily, while ophthalmopathy patients were given high-dose intravenous methylprednisolone. An independent validation cohort comprised about 20 hyperthyroidism patients and 17 patients who later progressed from hyperthyroidism to ophthalmopathy. A discovery set of 90 to 100 patients (approximately 42 ophthalmopathy, just over 55 stable hyperthyroidism) was enrolled to explore V-J signatures distinguishing ophthalmopathy from hyperthyroidism. T-cell repertoires of thyroid tissue and blood were compared in six or seven hyperthyroidism patients. In total, around 130 blood samples were TCR-sequenced: roughly 45 ophthalmopathy, some 75 hyperthyroidism and roughly 17 hyperthyroidism-to-ophthalmopathy patients. The study used signatures of the TCR beta repertoire to tell Graves' ophthalmopathy apart from Graves' hyperthyroidism and to predict which patients would progress to ophthalmopathy. The research as a whole found: Sample size was not statistically predetermined, and group allocation was not concealed from the investigators. The 13-signature model separated ophthalmopathy from stable hyperthyroidism with 85% to 90% sensitivity and 81.08% specificity in cross-validation, and 80%/75% in the test set. In validation, the model predicted ophthalmopathy progression with nearly 71% sensitivity and less than 80% specificity; some 13 predicted patients were CT-confirmed with GO in a median of about 6.2 months. Among expanded thyroid clonotypes with frequency above 0.001, most also showed up in blood, which suggests that blood repertoires may reflect the thyroid immune response.

Patients with hyperthyroidism were aged 18 to 65 years, had been newly diagnosed, and had a disease duration of less than 2 months. Patients were excluded if they had other autoimmune diseases, uncontrolled infections, pregnancy or lactation. Diagnosis relied on clinical symptoms, serum thyroxine, TRAb, thyroid ultrasound and orbital computed tomography. Trizol reagent was used to extract the total RNA, and its quality was then checked on an Agilent 2100 Bioanalyzer. V loses 2 bases of germline sequence and J loses 4 bases, and the interval between the two ends is 11 bases. The CDR3 starts with the cysteine, ends with the phenylalanine, and has 14 residues. Left in the record is the CDR3 DNA by itself, 42 bases read in frame from the first base. The germline V gene specifies SGHTA as CDR1 and FQGNSA as CDR2. For repertoire sequencing, TCR beta CDR3 regions were amplified from RNA transcripts. A first-round RT-PCR used HTBI primers with the Qiagen OneStep RT-PCR kit, followed by a second-round multiplex PCR, size selection and purification. The libraries underwent paired-end sequencing with 100 bp reads on an Illumina HiSeq2000. From the authors' description of their analysis: Reads were processed with SOAPnuke, discarding reads with adapters, uncalled bases, mean Phred below 15, or no exact constant-primer or identifier match. COPE v1.2.5 was used to merge the high-quality paired reads. Unique nucleotide sequences were defined as clonotypes and aligned to IMGT TRB V, D and J references using MiTCR v1.1. Only V-J combinations with frequency above 0.0001 were analysed, covering 98% to 99.2% of repertoires. For each V-J combination, a TCR clonal expansion and chaos score was defined as F50 clonal expansion divided by the chaos observed in the TCRdist matrix. Features were reduced by Welch's t-statistics and random forest to over 10 V-J combinations, which fed a naive Bayes classifier. Thyroid-blood repertoire similarity was quantified with the Morisita-Horn index. TCRdb trimmed public reads at Q25 via fastp, called clones via MiXCR and kept in-frame beta chains. Identical CDR3 protein sequences are pooled into one entry, listed with their most common genes and DNA. Clone size and V and J calls follow TCRdb, not the original study. The sample records over a million distinct CDR3 sequences, 35% to 40% of which are singletons. The ten most abundant clones make up approximately 10% of the sample.

Specimen: peripheral blood or thyroid tissue (not recorded which). This clonotype originated in an adult man with Graves' hyperthyroidism. The rearrangement combines TRBV7-2 with TRBJ1-1; the D gene is perhaps TRBD1, on 6 matching bases. Here is the DNA: TGTGCCAGCAGCTTATCAGGGGTGGTCACTGAAGCTTTCTTT. Translated, this is CASSLSGVVTEAFF.